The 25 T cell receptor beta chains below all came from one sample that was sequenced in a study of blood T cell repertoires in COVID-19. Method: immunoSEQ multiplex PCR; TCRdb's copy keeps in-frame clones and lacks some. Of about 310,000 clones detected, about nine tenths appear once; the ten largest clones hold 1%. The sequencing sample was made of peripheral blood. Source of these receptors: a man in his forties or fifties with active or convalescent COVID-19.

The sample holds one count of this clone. CDR3 loop: CASRGEGDNSPLHF. Written as DNA, the CDR3 is TGTGCCAGCAGGGGGGAGGGAGATAATTCACCCCTCCACTTT. This chain uses TRBV7-9 with TRBJ1-6; a weak D match, TRBD1 (5 bases). The germline CDR1 and CDR2 sequences are SEHNR and FQNEAQ (reference sequence). V was shortened by 6 bases and J by 5 bases, with 11 bases between the two germline ends. CDR3 length: 14 amino acids.

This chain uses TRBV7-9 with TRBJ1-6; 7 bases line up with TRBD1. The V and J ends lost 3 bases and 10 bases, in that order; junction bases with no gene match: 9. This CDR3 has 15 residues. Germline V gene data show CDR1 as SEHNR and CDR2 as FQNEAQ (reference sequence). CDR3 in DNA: TGTGCCAGCAGCTTCTCCAGGGGGGAGGACTCACCCCTCCACTTT. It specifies CASSFSRGEDSPLHF.

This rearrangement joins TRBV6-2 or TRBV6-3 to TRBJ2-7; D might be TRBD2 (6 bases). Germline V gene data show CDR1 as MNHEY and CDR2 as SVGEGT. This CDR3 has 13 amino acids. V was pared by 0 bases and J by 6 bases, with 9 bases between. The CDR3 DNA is TGTGCCAGCAGTTACTCCATGGGGGGCGAGCAGTACTTC. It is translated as CASSYSMGGEQYF.

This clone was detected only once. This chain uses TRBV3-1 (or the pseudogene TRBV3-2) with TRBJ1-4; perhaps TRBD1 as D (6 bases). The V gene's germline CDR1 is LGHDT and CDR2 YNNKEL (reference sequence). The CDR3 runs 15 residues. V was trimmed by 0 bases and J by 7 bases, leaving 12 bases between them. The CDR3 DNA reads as TGTGCCAGCAGCCAAGATATGGGGACAACTGAAAAACTGTTTTTT. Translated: CASSQDMGTTEKLFF.

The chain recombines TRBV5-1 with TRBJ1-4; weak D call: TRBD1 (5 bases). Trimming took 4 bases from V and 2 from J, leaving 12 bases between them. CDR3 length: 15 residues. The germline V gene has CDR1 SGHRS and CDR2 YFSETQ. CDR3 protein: CASSESGSTNEKLFF. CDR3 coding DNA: TGCGCCAGCAGCGAGTCAGGGTCGACTAATGAAAAACTGTTTTTT.

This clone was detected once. The CDR3, as DNA: TGTGCCAGCAGCGTAGGGACAACCGCCAATGAGCAGTTCTTC. As protein: CASSVGTTANEQFF. This chain uses TRBV9 with TRBJ2-1; D is possibly TRBD1 (5 bases). The CDR3 covers 14 residues. The V gene's germline CDR1 is SGDLS and CDR2 YYNGEE. Trimming left V 0 bases short and J 6 bases short, with 10 bases between.

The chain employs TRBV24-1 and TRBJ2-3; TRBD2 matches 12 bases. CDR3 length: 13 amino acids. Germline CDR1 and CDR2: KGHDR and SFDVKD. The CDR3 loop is CASSGGGSDTQYF. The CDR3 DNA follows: TGTGCTTCTAGCGGGGGGGGTTCAGATACGCAGTATTTT.

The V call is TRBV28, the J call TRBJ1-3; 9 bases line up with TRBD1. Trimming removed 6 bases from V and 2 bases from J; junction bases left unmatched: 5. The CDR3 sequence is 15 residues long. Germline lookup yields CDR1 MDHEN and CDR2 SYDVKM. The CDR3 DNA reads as TGTGCCAGCAGAACAGGGGGCGCGGCTGGAAACACCATATATTTT. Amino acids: CASRTGGAAGNTIYF.

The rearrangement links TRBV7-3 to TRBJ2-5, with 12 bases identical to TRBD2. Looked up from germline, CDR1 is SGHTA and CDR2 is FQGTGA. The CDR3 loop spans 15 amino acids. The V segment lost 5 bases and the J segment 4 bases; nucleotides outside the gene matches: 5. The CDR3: CASSPLAGGPETQYF. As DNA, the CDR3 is TGTGCCAGCAGCCCTCTAGCGGGGGGGCCAGAGACCCAGTACTTC.

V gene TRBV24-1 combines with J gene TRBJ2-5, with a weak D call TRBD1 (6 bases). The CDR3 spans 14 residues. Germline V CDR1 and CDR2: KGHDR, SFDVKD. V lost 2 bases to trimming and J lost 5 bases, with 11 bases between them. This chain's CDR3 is CATSDSQGRETQYF. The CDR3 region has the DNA TGTGCCACCAGTGATTCACAGGGACGGGAGACCCAGTACTTC.

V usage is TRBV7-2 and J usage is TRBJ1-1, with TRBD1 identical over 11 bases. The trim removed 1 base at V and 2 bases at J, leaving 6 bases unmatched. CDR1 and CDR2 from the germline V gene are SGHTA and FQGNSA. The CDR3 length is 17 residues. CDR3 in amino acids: CASSLEGTGGRNTEAFF. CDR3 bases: TGTGCCAGCAGCTTAGAGGGGACAGGGGGAAGAAACACTGAAGCTTTCTTT.

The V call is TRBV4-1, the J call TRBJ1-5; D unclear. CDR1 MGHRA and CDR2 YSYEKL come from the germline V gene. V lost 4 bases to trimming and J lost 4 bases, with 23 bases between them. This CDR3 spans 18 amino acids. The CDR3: CASSRNGGEGGVNQPQHF. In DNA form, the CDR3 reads TGCGCCAGCAGCCGGAATGGCGGCGAGGGTGGAGTTAATCAGCCCCAGCATTTT.

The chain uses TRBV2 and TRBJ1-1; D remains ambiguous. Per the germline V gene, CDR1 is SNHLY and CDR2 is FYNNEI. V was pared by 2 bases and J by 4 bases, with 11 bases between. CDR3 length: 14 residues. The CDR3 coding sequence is TGTGCCAGCAGTGAATTGGTAAGCTCCACTGAAGCTTTCTTT. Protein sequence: CASSELVSSTEAFF.

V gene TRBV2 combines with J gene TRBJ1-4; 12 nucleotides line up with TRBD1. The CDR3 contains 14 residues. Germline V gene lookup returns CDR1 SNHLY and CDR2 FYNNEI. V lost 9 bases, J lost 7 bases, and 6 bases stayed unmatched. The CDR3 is CASRGQGAPEKLFF. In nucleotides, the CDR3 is TGTGCCAGTAGGGGACAGGGGGCGCCTGAAAAACTGTTTTTT. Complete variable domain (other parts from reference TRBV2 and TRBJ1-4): EPEVTQTPSHQVTQMGQEVILRCVPISNHLYFYWYRQILGQKVEFLVSFYNNEISEKSEIFDDQFSVERPDGSNFTLKIRSTKLEDSAMYFCASRGQGAPEKLFFGSGTQLSVL.

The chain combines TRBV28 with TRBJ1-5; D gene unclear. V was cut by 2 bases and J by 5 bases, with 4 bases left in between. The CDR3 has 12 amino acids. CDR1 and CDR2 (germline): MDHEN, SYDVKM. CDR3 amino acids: CASSLLHQPQHF. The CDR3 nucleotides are TGTGCCAGCAGTTTACTCCATCAGCCCCAGCATTTT.

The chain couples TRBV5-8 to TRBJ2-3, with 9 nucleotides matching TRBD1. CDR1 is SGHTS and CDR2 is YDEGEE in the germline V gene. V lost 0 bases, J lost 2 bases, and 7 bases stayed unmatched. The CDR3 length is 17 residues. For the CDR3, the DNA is TGTGCCAGCAGCTTGGGGACAGGGGCCGTTTTCACAGATACGCAGTATTTT. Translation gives CASSLGTGAVFTDTQYF.

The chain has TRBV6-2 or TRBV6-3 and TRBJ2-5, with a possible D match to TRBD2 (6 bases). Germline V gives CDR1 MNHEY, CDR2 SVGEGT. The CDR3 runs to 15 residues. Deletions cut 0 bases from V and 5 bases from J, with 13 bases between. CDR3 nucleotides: TGTGCCAGCAGTTACTCACGGGGGAGTAGGGAGACCCAGTACTTC. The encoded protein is CASSYSRGSRETQYF.

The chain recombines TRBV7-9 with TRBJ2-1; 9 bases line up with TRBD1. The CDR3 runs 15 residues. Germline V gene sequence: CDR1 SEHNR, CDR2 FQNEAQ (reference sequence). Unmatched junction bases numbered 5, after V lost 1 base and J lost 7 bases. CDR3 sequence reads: CASSLGDREWNEQFF. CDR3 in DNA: TGTGCCAGCAGCTTAGGGGACAGGGAGTGGAATGAGCAGTTCTTC.

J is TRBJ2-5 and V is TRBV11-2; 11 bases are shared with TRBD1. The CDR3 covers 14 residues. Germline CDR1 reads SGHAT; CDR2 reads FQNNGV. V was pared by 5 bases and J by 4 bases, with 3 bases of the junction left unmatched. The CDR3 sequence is CASSPGQGAETQYF. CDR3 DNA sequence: TGTGCCAGCAGCCCTGGACAGGGGGCAGAGACCCAGTACTTC.

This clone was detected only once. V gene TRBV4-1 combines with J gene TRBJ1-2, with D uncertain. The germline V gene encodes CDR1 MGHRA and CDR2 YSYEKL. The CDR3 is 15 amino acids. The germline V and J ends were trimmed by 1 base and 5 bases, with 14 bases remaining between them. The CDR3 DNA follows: TGCGCCAGCAGCCAAGGGCCTCAGGCTTTTTATGGCTACACCTTC. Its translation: CASSQGPQAFYGYTF.

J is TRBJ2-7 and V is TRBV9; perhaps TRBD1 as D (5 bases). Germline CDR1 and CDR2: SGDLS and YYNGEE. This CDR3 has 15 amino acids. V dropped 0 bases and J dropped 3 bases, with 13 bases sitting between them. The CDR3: CASSVDWGSHYEQYF. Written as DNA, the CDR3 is TGTGCCAGCAGCGTAGACTGGGGCAGCCACTACGAGCAGTACTTC. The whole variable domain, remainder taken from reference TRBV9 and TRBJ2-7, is DSGVTQTPKHLITATGQRVTLRCSPRSGDLSVYWYQQSLDQGLQFLIQYYNGEERAKGNILERFSAQQFPDLHSELNLSSLELGDSALYFCASSVDWGSHYEQYFGPGTRLTVT.

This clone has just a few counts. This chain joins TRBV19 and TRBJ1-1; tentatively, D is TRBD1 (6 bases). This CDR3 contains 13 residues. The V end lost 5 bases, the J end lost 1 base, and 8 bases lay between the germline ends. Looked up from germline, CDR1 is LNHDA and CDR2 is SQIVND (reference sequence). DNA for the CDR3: TGTGCCAGTAGTTACAGGGAGAACACTGAAGCTTTCTTT. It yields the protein CASSYRENTEAFF.

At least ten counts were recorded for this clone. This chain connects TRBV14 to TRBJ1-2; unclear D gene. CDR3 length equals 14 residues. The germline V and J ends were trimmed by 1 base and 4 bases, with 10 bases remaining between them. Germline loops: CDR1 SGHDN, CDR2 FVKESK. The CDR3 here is CASSQGFGSYGYTF. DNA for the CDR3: TGTGCCAGCAGCCAAGGGTTTGGCAGCTATGGCTACACCTTC.

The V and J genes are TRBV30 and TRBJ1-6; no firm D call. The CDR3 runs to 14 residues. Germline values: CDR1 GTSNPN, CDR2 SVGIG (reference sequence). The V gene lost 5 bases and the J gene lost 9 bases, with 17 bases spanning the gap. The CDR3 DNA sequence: TGTGCCTGGTCACGGGAGGGCTTTTTTTCACCCCTCCACTTT. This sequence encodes CAWSREGFFSPLHF. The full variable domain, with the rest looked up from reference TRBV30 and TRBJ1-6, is SQTIHQWPATLVQPVGSPLSLECTVEGTSNPNLYWYRQAAGRGLQLLFYSVGIGQISSEVPQNLSASRPQDRQFILSSKKLLLSDSGFYLCAWSREGFFSPLHFGNGTRLTVT.

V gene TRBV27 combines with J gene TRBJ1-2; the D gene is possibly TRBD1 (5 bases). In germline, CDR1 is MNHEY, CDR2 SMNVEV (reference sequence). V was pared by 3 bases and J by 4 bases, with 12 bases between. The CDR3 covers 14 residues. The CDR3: CASSLTDRGYGYTF. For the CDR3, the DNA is TGTGCCAGCAGTTTGACAGATCGAGGCTATGGCTACACCTTC.